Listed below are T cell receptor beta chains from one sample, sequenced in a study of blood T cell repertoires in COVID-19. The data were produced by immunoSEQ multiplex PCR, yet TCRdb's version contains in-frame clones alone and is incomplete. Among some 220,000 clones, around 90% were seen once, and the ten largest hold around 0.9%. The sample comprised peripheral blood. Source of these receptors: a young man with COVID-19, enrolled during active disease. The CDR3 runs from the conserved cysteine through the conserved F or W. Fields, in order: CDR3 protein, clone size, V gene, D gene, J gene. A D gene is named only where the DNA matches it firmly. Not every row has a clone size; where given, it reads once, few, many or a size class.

CATSRDLARQGMRMNTEAFF,-,TRBV15,-,TRBJ1-1
CASGQGLNTEAFF,-,TRBV19,TRBD1,TRBJ1-1
CASSTLGGANEKLFF,few,TRBV5-4,-,TRBJ1-4
CASSELYGFGDEQFF,-,TRBV25-1,-,TRBJ2-1
CASSSGGGDGQPQHF,few,TRBV5-1,-,TRBJ1-5
CASSPRQGTTGELFF,-,TRBV14,TRBD1,TRBJ2-2
CSADGTPRNEQFF,-,TRBV29-1,-,TRBJ2-1
CASSSGGSSSTDTQYF,-,TRBV5-1,TRBD2,TRBJ2-3
CASSLGPREGEETQYF,-,TRBV13,TRBD2,TRBJ2-5
CASSPRGRQTQYF,-,TRBV3-1/TRBV3-2,-,TRBJ2-5
CASSLGPGDNQPQHF,few,TRBV13,-,TRBJ1-5
CASSLGDRIAKNIQYF,-,TRBV7-9,-,TRBJ2-4
CASSPRAGVYQETQYF,-,TRBV2,-,TRBJ2-5
CSASDPGPRGHEQFF,-,TRBV20-1,-,TRBJ2-1
CASSRDRGSYEKLFF,-,TRBV6-6,TRBD1,TRBJ1-4
CASSIGTGGKSYEQYF,-,TRBV19,TRBD1,TRBJ2-7
CASSGTGVEQYF,-,TRBV5-1,TRBD1,TRBJ2-7
CASSSGAPDTQYF,-,TRBV12-3/TRBV12-4,-,TRBJ2-3
CASSVEGLGRDNEQFF,-,TRBV9,TRBD2,TRBJ2-1
CASGGRGIGEKLFF,-,TRBV27,-,TRBJ1-4
CASSFGQGMNTEAFF,-,TRBV27,-,TRBJ1-1
CAWSVPPPGQGSSPLHF,-,TRBV30,-,TRBJ1-6
CAISESGGGGYGYTF,once,TRBV10-3,-,TRBJ1-2
CAISESGRSSGNTIYF,-,TRBV10-3,-,TRBJ1-3
CASGDSTYEQYF,-,TRBV6-5,TRBD1,TRBJ2-7
CASSYSTGIYGYTF,-,TRBV6-5,TRBD1,TRBJ1-2
CASSQGQVISNEQFF,-,TRBV4-1,-,TRBJ2-1
CASSDLAGGLGEQYF,few,TRBV11-2,TRBD2,TRBJ2-7
CASSPGGYNEQFF,-,TRBV11-2,TRBD2,TRBJ2-1
CASSFGQGIFGGYTF,-,TRBV11-2,TRBD1,TRBJ1-2
CASSEATKLNYGYTF,-,TRBV2,-,TRBJ1-2
CASSSRDRGATGELFF,-,TRBV7-9,TRBD1,TRBJ2-2
CASSLGLRDSASPLHF,once,TRBV7-6,TRBD1,TRBJ1-6
CASSFSGQHYEQYF,-,TRBV5-1,TRBD1,TRBJ2-7
CASSLGVLGTSYEQYF,-,TRBV7-6,-,TRBJ2-7
CASSQNSGGARNEQFF,-,TRBV3-1/TRBV3-2,TRBD2,TRBJ2-1
CATSDWGQNSTDTQYF,-,TRBV24-1,-,TRBJ2-3
CASSTQQETQYF,-,TRBV19,-,TRBJ2-5
CASSTREATEAFF,-,TRBV18,-,TRBJ1-1
CASNRGNQPQHF,-,TRBV19,-,TRBJ1-5
CASSPLAGRGRGDEQFF,-,TRBV3-1/TRBV3-2,TRBD2,TRBJ2-1
CASRTLRTQGLPDGSGANVLTF,-,TRBV27,-,TRBJ2-6
CASSLFAGKANEKLFF,-,TRBV5-6,-,TRBJ1-4
CASSLTGHSYEQYF,-,TRBV6-5,TRBD1,TRBJ2-7
CASKIPGQGHQPQHF,-,TRBV19,TRBD1,TRBJ1-5
CASLAGTGSDEQYF,once,TRBV18,TRBD1,TRBJ2-7
CASSQGTGVTLHF,-,TRBV3-1/TRBV3-2,TRBD1,TRBJ1-6
CSVVRGRLREQYF,-,TRBV29-1,-,TRBJ2-7
CASSYAGGAYEQYF,-,TRBV6-5,-,TRBJ2-7
CASSRSEAGRSGELFF,-,TRBV3-1/TRBV3-2,TRBD2,TRBJ2-2
CASSLELRQGQETQYF,once,TRBV5-1,-,TRBJ2-5
CASSQLHPDRGNQPQHF,-,TRBV3-1/TRBV3-2,TRBD1,TRBJ1-5
CASKAGPGNTIYF,-,TRBV5-1,-,TRBJ1-3
CASSEYSGIFDYGYTF,-,TRBV9,-,TRBJ1-2
CASSVGDRGGGYTF,-,TRBV9,TRBD1,TRBJ1-2